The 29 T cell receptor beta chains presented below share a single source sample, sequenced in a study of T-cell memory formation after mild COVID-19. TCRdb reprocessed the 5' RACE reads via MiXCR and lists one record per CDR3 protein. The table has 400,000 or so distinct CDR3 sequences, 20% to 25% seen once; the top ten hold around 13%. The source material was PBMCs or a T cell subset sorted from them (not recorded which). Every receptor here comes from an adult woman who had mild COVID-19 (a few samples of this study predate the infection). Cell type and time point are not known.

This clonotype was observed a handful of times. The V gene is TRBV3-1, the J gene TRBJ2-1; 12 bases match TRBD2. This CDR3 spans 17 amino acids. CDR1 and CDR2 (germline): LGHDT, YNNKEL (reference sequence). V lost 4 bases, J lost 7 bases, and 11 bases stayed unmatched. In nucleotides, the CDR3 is TGTGCCAGCAGCCGCTCTAGCGGGGGGGCAGCGGGAAATGAGCAGTTCTTC. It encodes CASSRSSGGAAGNEQFF.

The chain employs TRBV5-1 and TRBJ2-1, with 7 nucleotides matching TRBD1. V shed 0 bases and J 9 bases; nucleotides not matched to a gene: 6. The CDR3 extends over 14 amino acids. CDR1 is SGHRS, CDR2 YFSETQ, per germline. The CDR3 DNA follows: TGCGCCAGCAGCTTGGGGGCAGGGGGAACTGAGCAGTTCTTC. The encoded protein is CASSLGAGGTEQFF.

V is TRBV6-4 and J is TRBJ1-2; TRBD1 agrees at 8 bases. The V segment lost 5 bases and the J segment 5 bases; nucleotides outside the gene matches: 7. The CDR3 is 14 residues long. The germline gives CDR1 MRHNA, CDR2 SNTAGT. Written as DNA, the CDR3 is TGTGCCAGCAGTCTCTACGACAGGGGTTATGGCTACACCTTC. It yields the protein CASSLYDRGYGYTF.

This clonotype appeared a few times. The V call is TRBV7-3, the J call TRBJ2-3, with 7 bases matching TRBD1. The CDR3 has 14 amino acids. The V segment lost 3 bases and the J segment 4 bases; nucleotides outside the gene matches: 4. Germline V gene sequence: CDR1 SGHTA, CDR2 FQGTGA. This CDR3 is CASSFFTGADTQYF. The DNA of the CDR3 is TGTGCCAGCAGCTTTTTTACAGGGGCAGATACGCAGTATTTT. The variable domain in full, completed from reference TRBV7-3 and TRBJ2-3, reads GAGVSQTPSNKVTEKGKYVELRCDPISGHTALYWYRQSLGQGPEFLIYFQGTGAADDSGLPNDRFFAVRPEGSVSTLKIQRTERGDSAVYLCASSFFTGADTQYFGPGTRLTVL.

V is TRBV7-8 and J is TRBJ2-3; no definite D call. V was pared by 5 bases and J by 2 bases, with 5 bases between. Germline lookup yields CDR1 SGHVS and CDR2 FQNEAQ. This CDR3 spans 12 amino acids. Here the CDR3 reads CASSGYTDTQYF. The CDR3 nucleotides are TGTGCCAGCAGCGGCTACACAGATACGCAGTATTTT.

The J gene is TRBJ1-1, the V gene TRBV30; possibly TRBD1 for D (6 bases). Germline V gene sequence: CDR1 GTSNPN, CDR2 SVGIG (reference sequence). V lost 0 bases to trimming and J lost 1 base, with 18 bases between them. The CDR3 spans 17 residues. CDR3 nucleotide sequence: TGTGCCTGGAGTGTAAGGGGAGGGGGGGCATCGAACACTGAAGCTTTCTTT. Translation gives CAWSVRGGGASNTEAFF.

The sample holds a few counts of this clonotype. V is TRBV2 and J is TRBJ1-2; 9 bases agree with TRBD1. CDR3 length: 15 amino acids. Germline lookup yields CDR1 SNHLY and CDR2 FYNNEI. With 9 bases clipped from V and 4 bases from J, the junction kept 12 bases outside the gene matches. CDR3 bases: TGTGCCAGGTCCCGACCGGGACAGGGCTCCTATGGCTACACCTTC. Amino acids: CARSRPGQGSYGYTF.

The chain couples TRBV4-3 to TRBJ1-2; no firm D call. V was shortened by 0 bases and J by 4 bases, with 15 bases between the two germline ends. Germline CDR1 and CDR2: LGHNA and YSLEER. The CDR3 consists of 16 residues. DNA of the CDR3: TGCGCCAGCAGCCAAGATGGGGAGGCTGGGGTCTATGGCTACACCTTC. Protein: CASSQDGEAGVYGYTF.

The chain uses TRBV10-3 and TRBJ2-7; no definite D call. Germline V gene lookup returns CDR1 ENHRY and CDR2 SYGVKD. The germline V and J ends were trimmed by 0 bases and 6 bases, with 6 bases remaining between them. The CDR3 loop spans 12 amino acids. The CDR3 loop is CAISESGGEQYF. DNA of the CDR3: TGTGCCATCAGTGAGTCTGGCGGCGAGCAGTACTTC.

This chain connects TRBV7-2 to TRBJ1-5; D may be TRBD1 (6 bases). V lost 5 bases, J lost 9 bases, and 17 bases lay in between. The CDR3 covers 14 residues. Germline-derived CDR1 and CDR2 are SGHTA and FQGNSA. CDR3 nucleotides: TGTGCCAGCAGCCCCGGGACACGAGGATCGCCCCAGCATTTT. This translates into CASSPGTRGSPQHF.

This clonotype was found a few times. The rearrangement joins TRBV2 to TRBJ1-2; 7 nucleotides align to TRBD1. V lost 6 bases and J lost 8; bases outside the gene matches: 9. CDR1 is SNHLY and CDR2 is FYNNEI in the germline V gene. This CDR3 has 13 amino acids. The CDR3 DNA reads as TGTGCCAGCAGGACAGGGTTAAGAAAGGGCTACACCTTC. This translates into CASRTGLRKGYTF.

The chain's CDR3 is CASSQVDRYNEQFF. DNA for the CDR3: TGTGCCAGCAGCCAGGTAGACAGATACAATGAGCAGTTCTTC. The chain links TRBV4-2 to TRBJ2-1, with a weak D call TRBD1 (5 bases). The CDR3 is made up of 14 amino acids. The ends were cut back, 3 bases at V and 4 bases at J, with 10 bases in the middle. From germline, CDR1 is LGHNA and CDR2 YNFKEQ.

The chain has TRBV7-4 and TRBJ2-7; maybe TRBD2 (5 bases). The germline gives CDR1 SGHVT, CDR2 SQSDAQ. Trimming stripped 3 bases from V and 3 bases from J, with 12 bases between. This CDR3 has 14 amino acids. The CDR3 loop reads CASSLEDVYYEQYF. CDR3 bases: TGTGCCAGCAGCTTGGAGGACGTCTACTACGAGCAGTACTTC.

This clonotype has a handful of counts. DNA for the CDR3: TGTGCCAGCAGCCCGCACATTCCGGGACTAGCCCTCTCGCGCCCAGATACGCAGTATTTT. Its protein is CASSPHIPGLALSRPDTQYF. The chain joins TRBV7-2 to TRBJ2-3; TRBD2 aligns across 9 bases. The CDR3 consists of 20 residues. V gave up 5 bases and J gave up 4 bases; unmatched junction bases: 22. Germline V lookup: CDR1 SGHTA, CDR2 FQGNSA.

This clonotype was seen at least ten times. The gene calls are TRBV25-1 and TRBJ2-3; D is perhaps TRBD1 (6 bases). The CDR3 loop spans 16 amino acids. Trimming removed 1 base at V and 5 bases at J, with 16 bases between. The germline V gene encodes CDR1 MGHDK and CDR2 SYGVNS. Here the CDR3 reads CASSEFQGRGRDTQYF. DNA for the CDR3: TGTGCCAGCAGTGAATTCCAGGGGCGAGGCAGAGATACGCAGTATTTT.

CDR3 in amino acids: CASRPYSYNEQFF. The CDR3 DNA reads TGTGCCAGCAGACCTTACTCCTACAATGAGCAGTTCTTC. This chain joins TRBV12-3 or TRBV12-4 and TRBJ2-1; D gene ambiguous. The CDR3 runs to 13 residues. The V end lost 6 bases, the J end lost 0 bases, and 6 bases lay between the germline ends.

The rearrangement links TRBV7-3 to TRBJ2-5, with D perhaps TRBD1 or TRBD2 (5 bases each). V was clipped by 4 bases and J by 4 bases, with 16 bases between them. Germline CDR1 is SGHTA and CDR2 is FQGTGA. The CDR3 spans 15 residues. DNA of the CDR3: TGTGCCAGCAGCTGGGGCGGTGAGGGTCGAGAGACCCAGTACTTC. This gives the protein CASSWGGEGRETQYF.

The CDR3: CASSLQAWAVNTEAFF. In DNA, the CDR3 is TGCGCCAGCAGCTTGCAAGCCTGGGCGGTGAACACTGAAGCTTTCTTT. The chain joins TRBV5-1 to TRBJ1-1; D is unresolved. From germline, CDR1 is SGHRS and CDR2 YFSETQ. The CDR3 has 16 amino acids. V gave up 1 base and J gave up 0 bases, with 13 bases separating them.

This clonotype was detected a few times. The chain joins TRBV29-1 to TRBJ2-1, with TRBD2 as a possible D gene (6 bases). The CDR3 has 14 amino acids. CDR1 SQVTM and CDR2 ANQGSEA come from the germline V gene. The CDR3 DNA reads TGCAGTCTCAGGAGGGAGAGCTCCTACAATGAGCAGTTCTTC. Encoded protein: CSLRRESSYNEQFF.

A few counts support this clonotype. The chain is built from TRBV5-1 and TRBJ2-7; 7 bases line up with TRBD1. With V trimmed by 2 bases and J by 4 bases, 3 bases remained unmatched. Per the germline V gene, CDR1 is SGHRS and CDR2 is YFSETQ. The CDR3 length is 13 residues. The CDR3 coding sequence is TGCGCCAGCAGCTTCGGGACAGTGTACGAGCAGTACTTC. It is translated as CASSFGTVYEQYF.

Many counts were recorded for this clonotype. DNA of the CDR3: TGCGCCAGCAGCCAAGGACTAGCGGGAGTCTACGAGCAGTACTTC. Protein: CASSQGLAGVYEQYF. This sequence joins TRBV4-1 and TRBJ2-7, with 12 bases aligning to TRBD2. Germline V gene data show CDR1 as MGHRA and CDR2 as YSYEKL. The trim removed 1 base at V and 3 bases at J, leaving 1 base unmatched. The CDR3 sequence is 15 residues long.

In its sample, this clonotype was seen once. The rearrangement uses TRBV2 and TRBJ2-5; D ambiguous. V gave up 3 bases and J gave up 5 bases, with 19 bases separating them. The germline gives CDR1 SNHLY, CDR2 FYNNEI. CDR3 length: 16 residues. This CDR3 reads CASSDSSGWGGETQYF. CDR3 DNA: TGTGCCAGCAGTGATTCTTCCGGGTGGGGTGGCGAGACCCAGTACTTC.

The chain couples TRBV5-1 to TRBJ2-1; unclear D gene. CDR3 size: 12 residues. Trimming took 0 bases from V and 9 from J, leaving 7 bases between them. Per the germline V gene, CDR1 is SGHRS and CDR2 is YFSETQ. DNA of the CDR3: TGCGCCAGCAGCTTGGGAGGTCCTGAGCAGTTCTTC. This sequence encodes CASSLGGPEQFF.

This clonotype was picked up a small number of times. The CDR3 nucleotides read TGTGCCAGCAGCAAGCGACTAGCGGGAGCAATCTACAATGAGCAGTTCTTC. Its protein product is CASSKRLAGAIYNEQFF. The chain joins TRBV7-2 to TRBJ2-1; 12 bases agree with TRBD2. This CDR3 has 17 residues. The junction had 8 bases not matched to a gene; V was cut back by 5 bases and J by 3 bases. The germline gives CDR1 SGHTA, CDR2 FQGNSA. Based on the CDR3 plus reference TRBV7-2 and TRBJ2-1, the full variable domain is GAGVSQSPSNKVTEKGKDVELRCDPISGHTALYWYRQSLGQGLEFLIYFQGNSAPDKSGLPSDRFSAERTGGSVSTLTIQRTQQEDSAVYLCASSKRLAGAIYNEQFFGPGTRLTVL.

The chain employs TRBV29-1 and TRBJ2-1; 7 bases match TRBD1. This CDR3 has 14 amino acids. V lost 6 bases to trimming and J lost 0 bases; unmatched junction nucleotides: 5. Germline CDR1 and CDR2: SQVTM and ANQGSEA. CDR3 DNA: TGCAGCGTAGCTGGGACAGCCTCCTACAATGAGCAGTTCTTC. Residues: CSVAGTASYNEQFF.

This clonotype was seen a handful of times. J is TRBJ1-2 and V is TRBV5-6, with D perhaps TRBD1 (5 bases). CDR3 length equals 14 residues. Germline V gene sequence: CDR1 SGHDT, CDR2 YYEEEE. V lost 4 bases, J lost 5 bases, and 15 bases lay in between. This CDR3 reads CASSPTQGSYGYTF. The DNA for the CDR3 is TGTGCCAGCAGCCCAACTCAGGGTAGTTATGGCTACACCTTC.

The CDR3 DNA reads as TGTGCCAGCAGCATTTATAGCGGGGCCTACCCAGATCTTACTAGCACAGATACGCAGTATTTT. Encoded protein: CASSIYSGAYPDLTSTDTQYF. The V call is TRBV7-6, the J call TRBJ2-3; 8 bases match TRBD2. This CDR3 comprises 21 residues. Germline assignment: CDR1 SGHVS and CDR2 FNYEAQ. J was trimmed by 0 bases and V by 5 bases; bases with no gene match: 22.

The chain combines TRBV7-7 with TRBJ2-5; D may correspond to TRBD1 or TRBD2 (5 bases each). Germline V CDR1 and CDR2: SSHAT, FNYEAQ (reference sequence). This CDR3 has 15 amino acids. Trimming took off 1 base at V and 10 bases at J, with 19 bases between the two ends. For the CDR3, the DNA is TGTGCCAGCAGCTTAGACACGGAGAGCCTTGGGGGCCAGTACTTC. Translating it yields CASSLDTESLGGQYF.

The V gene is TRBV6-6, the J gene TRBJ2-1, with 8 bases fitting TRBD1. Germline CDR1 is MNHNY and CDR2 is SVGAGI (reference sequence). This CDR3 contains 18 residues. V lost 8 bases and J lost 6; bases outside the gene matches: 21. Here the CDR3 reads CASGWSGQVNGNTNEQFF. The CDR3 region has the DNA TGTGCCAGCGGCTGGTCGGGACAGGTTAACGGCAACACCAATGAGCAGTTCTTC.